Here is one T cell receptor (beta chain) with its context. The specificity of this receptor is unknown. No quality values exist for individual bases; no much larger clone is one base distant. Participants in the prospective study were aged roughly 18 to 100 years, lived in some 24 United States geographic areas, and enrolled through a virtual design. Cohort assignment in the prospective study relied on participant-reported clinical history from a screening survey and a study questionnaire. Recovered participants in ImmuneRACE Cohort 3 were defined by two consecutive negative NP/OP PCR tests, clearance by a healthcare professional, or resolution of symptoms. In the prospective study, whole blood, serum and a nasopharyngeal or oropharyngeal swab were collected from each participant by mobile phlebotomists. Participants in the prospective study had the option to provide additional blood draws and questionnaires over an approximately two-month period. Prospective study blood samples were shipped either frozen or at room temperature before DNA extraction.

This record belongs to a study of blood T cell repertoires in COVID-19 (dated by TCRdb to 2020 to 2021). Turning to the overall study: Collaborator samples came from the United States, Italy and Spain and covered acute and convalescent phases of COVID-19. Where available, HLA class I and class II types were taken from metadata supplied by the sample provider and were not determined by assay-based typing. Subjects who had been exposed to COVID-19, were actively infected with it, or had recovered from it provided the deeply sampled blood TCRbeta repertoires that made up the dataset. The repertoires were made available in a free public database intended to serve as a resource for research on the immune response to SARS-CoV-2. The material from the prospective study consisted of cDNA or gDNA derived from T cells, B-cell-depleted T cells, or PBMCs. The samples were drawn from the first 160 participants of the ongoing ImmuneRACE study and from about 1,200 subjects provided by 6 global collaborators. Sample metadata almost always included a de-identified subject ID, COVID-19 status, age in years and sex.

What the study reported, not specific to this receptor: Clinical and demographic metadata were provided uncurated, with the amount varying by source and participant.

TCRbeta CDR3 regions were amplified from genomic DNA using the immunoSEQ Assay, a bias-controlled multiplex PCR. Per the authors' processing: Nucleated cell counts per sample were estimated from amplification of reference gene primers within the assay. To quantify the absolute abundance of each unique TCRbeta CDR3 rearrangement, sequence reads were collapsed and filtered. For each sample, productive Simpson clonality was calculated by taking the square root of Simpson's diversity index across productive rearrangements. The clones in this table, taken by TCRdb from immuneACCESS, are in-frame only. Not every clone is retained; where verified, under half of the shortfall comes from an unresolved V gene, and the cause of the rest is unknown. For V, J and clone size, that table is used; D and trimming come from the DNA. For this sample the table gives 310,000 or so clones, of which 65% to 90% were detected only once. The top ten clonotypes cover roughly 10% of the sample.

Sequenced material: PBMCs or T cells enriched from blood (not recorded which). This TCR was sampled from a young woman who had recovered from COVID-19.

The CDR3 has the sequence CASSLPGLSMNTEAFF. The sequenced DNA is TGTGCCAGCAGCTTACCTGGCCTGTCCATGAACACTGAAGCTTTCTTT. The V and J genes are TRBV7-9 and TRBJ1-1; the D gene cannot be named for sure. Measured from the cysteine to the phenylalanine, the CDR3 is 16 residues long. Just the 48-base CDR3 DNA is kept, in frame starting at base 1. The V and J ends are trimmed by 2 bases and 0 bases, leaving 13 bases between them. Taken from the germline V gene (reference sequence), the CDR1 and CDR2 loops are SEHNR and FQNEAQ.